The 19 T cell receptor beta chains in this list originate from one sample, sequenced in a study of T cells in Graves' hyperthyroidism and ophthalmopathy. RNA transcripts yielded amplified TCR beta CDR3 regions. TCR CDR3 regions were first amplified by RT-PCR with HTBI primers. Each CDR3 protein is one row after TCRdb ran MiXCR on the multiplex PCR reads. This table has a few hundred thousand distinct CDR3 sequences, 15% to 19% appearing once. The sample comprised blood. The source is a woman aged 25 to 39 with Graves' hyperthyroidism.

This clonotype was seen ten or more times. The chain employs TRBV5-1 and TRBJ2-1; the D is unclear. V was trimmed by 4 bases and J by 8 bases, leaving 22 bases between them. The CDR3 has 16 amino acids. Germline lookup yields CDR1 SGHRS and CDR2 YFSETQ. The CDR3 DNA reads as TGCGCCAGCAGCAATTCCGGCACAGAGCTTGCGGATGAGCAGTTCTTC. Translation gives CASSNSGTELADEQFF.

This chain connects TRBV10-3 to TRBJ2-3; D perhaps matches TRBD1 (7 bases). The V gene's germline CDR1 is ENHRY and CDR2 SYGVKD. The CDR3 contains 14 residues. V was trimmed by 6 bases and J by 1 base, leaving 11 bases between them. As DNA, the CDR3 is TGTGCCATCAGCACAGGGGAGGGCACAGATACGCAGTATTTT. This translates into CAISTGEGTDTQYF.

The CDR3 loop reads CASSVTQGAYNEQFF. CDR3 coding DNA: TGCGCCAGCAGTGTAACGCAGGGGGCTTACAATGAGCAGTTCTTC. The chain is built from TRBV10-1 and TRBJ2-1, with 8 bases lining up with TRBD1. Germline V lookup: CDR1 WNHNN, CDR2 SYGVQD (reference sequence). Germline trimming cut 4 bases from V and 4 bases from J; bases unmatched to any gene: 6. There are 15 residues in the CDR3.

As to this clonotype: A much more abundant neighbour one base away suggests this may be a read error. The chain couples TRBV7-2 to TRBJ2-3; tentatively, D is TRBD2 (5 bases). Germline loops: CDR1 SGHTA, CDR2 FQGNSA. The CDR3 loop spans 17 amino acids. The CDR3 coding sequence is TGTGCCAGCAGCCAAGATCGAGTATCCCCTAGCACAGATAGGCAGTATTTT. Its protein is CASSQDRVSPSTDRQYF.

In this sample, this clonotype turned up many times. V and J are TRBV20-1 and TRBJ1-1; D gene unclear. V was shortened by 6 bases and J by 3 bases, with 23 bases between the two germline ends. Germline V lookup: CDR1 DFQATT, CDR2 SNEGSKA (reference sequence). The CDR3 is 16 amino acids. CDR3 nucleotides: TGCAGTGCAACGGATCCGGCAATCGTTTCGGACACTGAAGCTTTCTTT. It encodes CSATDPAIVSDTEAFF.

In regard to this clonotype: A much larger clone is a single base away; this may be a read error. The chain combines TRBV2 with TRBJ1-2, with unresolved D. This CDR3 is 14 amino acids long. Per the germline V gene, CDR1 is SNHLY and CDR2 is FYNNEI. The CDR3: CTSSDGGNYYGYTF. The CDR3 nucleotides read TGTACCAGCAGTGACGGCGGGAACTACTATGGCTACACCTTC.

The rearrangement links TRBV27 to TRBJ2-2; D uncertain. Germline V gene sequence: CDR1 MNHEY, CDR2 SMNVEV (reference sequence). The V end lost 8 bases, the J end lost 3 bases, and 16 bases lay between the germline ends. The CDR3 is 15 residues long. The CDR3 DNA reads TGTGCCAGCTCGGGTTCAATAAGGGACACCGGGGAGCTGTTTTTT. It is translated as CASSGSIRDTGELFF.

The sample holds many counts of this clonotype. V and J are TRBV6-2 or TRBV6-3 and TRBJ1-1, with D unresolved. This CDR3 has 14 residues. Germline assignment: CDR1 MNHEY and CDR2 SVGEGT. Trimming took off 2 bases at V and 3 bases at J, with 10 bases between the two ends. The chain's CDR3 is CASSYVGADTEAFF. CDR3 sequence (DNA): TGTGCCAGCAGTTACGTTGGTGCGGACACTGAAGCTTTCTTT.

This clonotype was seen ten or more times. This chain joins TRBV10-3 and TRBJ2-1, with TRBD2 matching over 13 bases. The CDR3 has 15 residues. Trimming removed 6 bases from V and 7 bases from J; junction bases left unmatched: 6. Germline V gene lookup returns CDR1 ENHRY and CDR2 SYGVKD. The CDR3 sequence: CAISLGLAGFNEQFF. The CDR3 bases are TGTGCCATCAGCTTGGGACTAGCGGGATTTAATGAGCAGTTCTTC.

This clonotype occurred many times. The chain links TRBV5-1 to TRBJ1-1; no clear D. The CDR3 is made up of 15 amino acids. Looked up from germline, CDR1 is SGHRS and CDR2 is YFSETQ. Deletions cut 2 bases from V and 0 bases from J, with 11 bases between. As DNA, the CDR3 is TGCGCCAGCAGCTTTACTACGGCCGTGAACACTGAAGCTTTCTTT. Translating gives CASSFTTAVNTEAFF.

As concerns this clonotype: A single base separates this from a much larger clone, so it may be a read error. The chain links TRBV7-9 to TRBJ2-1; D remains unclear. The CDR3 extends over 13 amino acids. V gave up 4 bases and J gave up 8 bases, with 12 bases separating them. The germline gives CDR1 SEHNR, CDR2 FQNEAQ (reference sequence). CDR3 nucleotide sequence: TGTGCCAGCAGCTGCACACTCGGCGATGAGCAGTTCTTC. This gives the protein CASSCTLGDEQFF.

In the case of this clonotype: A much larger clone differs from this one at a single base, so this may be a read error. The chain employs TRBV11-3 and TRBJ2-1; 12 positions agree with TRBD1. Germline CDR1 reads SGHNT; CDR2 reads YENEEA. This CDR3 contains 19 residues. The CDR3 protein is CVSSLLWGGDRGLIDEQFF. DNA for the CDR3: TGTGTCAGCAGCTTATTGTGGGGAGGGGACAGGGGGCTGATCGATGAGCAGTTCTTC.

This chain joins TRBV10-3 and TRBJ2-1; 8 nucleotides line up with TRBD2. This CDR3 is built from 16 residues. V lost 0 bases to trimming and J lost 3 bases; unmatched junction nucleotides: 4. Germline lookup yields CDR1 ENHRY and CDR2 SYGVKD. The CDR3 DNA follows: TGTGCCATCAGTGAGTCGGCTAGCGGGCTCTACAATGAGCAGTTCTTC. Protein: CAISESASGLYNEQFF.

The CDR3 region has the DNA TGTGCCAGCAGCTTAGTTGGCGGGAGTCAACAAGAGACCCAGTACTTC. Amino acid sequence: CASSLVGGSQQETQYF. This rearrangement joins TRBV7-2 to TRBJ2-5, with TRBD2 matching 7 bases. CDR3 size: 16 residues. V dropped 1 base and J dropped 2; count of bases not matched to a gene: 7. Germline lookup yields CDR1 SGHTA and CDR2 FQGNSA.

The CDR3, as DNA: TGTGCCAGCAGCTTGACTTTCGAGGAGCTCTACGAGCAGTACTTC. This codes for CASSLTFEELYEQYF. This sequence joins TRBV5-5 and TRBJ2-7; D uncertain. This CDR3 is 15 amino acids long. V gave up 1 base and J gave up 3 bases, with 14 bases separating them. Germline V gives CDR1 SGHKS, CDR2 YYEKEE (reference sequence).

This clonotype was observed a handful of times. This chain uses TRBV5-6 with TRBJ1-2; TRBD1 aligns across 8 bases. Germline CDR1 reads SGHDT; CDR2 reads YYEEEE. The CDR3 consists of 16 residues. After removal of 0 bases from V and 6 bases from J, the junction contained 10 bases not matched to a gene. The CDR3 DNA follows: TGTGCCAGCAGCTTGGTTTCCGGACAGGGCTTTAATGGCTACACCTTC. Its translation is CASSLVSGQGFNGYTF.

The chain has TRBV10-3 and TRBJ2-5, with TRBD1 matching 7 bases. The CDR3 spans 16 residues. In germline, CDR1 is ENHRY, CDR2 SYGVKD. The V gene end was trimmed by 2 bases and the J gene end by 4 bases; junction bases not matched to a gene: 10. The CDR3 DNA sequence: TGTGCCATCAGTGAGATGGGACAGCCGCTTGGAGAGACCCAGTACTTC. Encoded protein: CAISEMGQPLGETQYF.

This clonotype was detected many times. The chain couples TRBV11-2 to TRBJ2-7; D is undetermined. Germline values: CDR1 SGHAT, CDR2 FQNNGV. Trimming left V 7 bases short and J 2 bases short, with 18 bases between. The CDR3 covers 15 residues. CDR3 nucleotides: TGTGCCAGCACCTCCCTGCTGGGTACGGCCTACGAGCAGTACTTC. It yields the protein CASTSLLGTAYEQYF.

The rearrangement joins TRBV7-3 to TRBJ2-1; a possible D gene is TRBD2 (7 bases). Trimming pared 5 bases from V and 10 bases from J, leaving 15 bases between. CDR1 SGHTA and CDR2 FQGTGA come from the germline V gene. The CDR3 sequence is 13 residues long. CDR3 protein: CASSLMSGTEQFF. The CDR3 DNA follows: TGTGCCAGCAGCCTTATGAGCGGGACAGAGCAGTTCTTC.